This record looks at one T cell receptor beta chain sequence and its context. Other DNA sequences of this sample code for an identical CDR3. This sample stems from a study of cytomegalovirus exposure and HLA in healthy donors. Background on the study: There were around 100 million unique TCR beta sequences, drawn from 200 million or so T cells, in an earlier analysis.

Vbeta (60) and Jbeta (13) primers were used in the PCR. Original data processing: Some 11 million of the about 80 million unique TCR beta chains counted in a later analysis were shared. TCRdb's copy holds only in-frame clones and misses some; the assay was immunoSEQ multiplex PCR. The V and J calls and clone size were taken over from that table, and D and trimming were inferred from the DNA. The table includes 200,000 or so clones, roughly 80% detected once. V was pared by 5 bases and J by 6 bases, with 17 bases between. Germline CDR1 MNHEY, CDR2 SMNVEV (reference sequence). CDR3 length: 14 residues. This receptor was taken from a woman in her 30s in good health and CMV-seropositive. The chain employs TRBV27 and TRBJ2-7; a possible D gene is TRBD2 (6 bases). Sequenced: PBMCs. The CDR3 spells CASSRGKGYGEQYF. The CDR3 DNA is TGTGCCAGCAGTCGGGGGAAAGGATACGGCGAGCAGTACTTC.